The T cell receptor (beta chain) under discussion was sequenced for a study of beta chain features in type 1 diabetes. Study-wide context: Across the samples, approximately 98,000,000 sorted cells were examined in total.

This clone came up a few times. Its antigen remains unknown. V lost 4 bases, J lost 2 bases, and 2 bases stayed unmatched. This CDR3 is built from 14 residues. From germline, CDR1 is MDHEN and CDR2 SYDVKM. Findings of the study overall: The naive, central memory and Treg TCRB repertoires looked more alike in patients than they did in healthy donors. TCRB CDR3 length was moderately but significantly reduced in all four CD4+ subsets of Type 1 diabetes patients.

As every portion of the isolated RNA was reverse transcribed, the sequencing read expressed TCRB transcripts. This table comes from immunoSEQ multiplex PCR, and its TCRdb copy is limited to in-frame clones, with some not included. The sample lists roughly 610,000 clones, around 16% occurring once. Averaging about 116 mL, one heparinised blood draw came from each individual donor. The receptor was isolated from a man between 18 and 29 years old in good health. Sequenced: naive CD4+ T cells from blood. V gene TRBV28 combines with J gene TRBJ2-7; 10 bases align to TRBD2. Written as DNA, the CDR3 is TGTGCCAGCAGTTCAGCGGGAGGGGCCTACGAGCAGTACTTC. This sequence encodes CASSSAGGAYEQYF.